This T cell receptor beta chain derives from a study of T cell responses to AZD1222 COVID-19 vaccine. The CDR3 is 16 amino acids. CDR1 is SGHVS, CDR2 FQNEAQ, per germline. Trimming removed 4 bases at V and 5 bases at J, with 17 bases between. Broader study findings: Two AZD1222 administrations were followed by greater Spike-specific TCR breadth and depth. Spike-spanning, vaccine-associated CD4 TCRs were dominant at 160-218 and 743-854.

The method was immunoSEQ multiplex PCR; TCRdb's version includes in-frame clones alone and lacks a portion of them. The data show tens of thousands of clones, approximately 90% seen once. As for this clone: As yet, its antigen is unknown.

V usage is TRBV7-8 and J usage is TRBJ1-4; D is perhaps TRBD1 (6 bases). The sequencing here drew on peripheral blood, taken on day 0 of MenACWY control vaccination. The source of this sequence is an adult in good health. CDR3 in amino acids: CASSSPRGQLNEKLFF. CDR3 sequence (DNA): TGTGCCAGCAGCTCTCCTCGGGGACAACTAAATGAAAAACTGTTTTTT.